The text below deals with one T cell receptor (beta chain). Its antigen is as yet unknown. The record originates from a study of blood T cells in healthy people across ages. Study context: Template switching picked up about one barcoded beta molecule for each two T cells. Study results and caveats: The authors considered diversity estimates from one million T cells to be underestimates. While age rose, TCR beta diversity per million T cells dropped in a roughly linear way.

The CDR3 has 12 residues. Looked up from germline, CDR1 is SQVTM and CDR2 is ANQGSEA. Together with a sample-barcoded 5' primer, a J-beta primer mix was included in a second PCR lasting about 6 to 11 cycles. Every single cDNA molecule received a tag from a template-switch adaptor with 12 random nucleotides. TCRdb fed the 5' RACE reads into MiXCR, producing one record per CDR3 protein. The repertoire holds 1,300,000 or so distinct CDR3 sequences, with approximately 63% as singletons. The sample consisted of blood. V usage is TRBV29-1 and J usage is TRBJ2-4; maybe TRBD1 (5 bases). The last part of the DNA fits TRBJ2-7 better; the J call may be wrong. This receptor was obtained from a man younger than 30 in good health. CDR3 nucleotides: TGCAGCGTAAAAAGGGGCGAGGACGAGCAGTACTTC. Its translation is CSVKRGEDEQYF.